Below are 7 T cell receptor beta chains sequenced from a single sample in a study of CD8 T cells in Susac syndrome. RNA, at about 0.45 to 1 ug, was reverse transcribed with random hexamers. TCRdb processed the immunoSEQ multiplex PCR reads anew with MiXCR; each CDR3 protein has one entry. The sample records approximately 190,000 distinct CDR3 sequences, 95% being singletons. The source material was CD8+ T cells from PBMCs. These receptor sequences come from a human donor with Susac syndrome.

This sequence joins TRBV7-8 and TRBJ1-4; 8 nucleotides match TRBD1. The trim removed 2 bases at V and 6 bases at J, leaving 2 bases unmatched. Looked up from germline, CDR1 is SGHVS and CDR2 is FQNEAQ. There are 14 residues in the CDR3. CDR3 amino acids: CASSLPGGYEKLFF. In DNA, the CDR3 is TGTGCCAGCAGCTTACCAGGGGGCTATGAAAAACTGTTTTTT.

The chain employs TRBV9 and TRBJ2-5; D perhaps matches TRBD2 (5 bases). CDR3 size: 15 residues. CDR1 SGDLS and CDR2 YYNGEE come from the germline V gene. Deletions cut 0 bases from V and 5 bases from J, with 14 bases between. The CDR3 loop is CASSVEGTGGETQYF. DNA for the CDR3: TGTGCCAGCAGCGTAGAGGGAACCGGCGGGGAGACCCAGTACTTC. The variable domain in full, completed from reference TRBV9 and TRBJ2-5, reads DSGVTQTPKHLITATGQRVTLRCSPRSGDLSVYWYQQSLDQGLQFLIQYYNGEERAKGNILERFSAQQFPDLHSELNLSSLELGDSALYFCASSVEGTGGETQYFGPGTRLLVL.

The CDR3 bases are TGTGCCAGCAGGAACCTCAGGTTAGGGTATCAGCCCCAGCATTTT. The encoded protein is CASRNLRLGYQPQHF. This sequence joins TRBV28 and TRBJ1-5, with D unresolved. The CDR3 totals 15 residues. Germline CDR1 MDHEN, CDR2 SYDVKM. Trimming left V 6 bases short and J 5 bases short, with 17 bases between.

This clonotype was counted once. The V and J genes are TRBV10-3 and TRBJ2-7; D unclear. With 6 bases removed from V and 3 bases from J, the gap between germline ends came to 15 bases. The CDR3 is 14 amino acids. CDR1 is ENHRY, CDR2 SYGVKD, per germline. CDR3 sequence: CAIREETKGYEQYF. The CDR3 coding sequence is TGTGCCATCAGGGAAGAGACAAAGGGCTACGAGCAGTACTTC.

CDR3 bases: TGTGCCAGTAGAAAGAGACAGGGTATAGATCAGCCCCAGCATTTT. Protein product: CASRKRQGIDQPQHF. This sequence joins TRBV19 and TRBJ1-5; 7 bases map to TRBD1. V was clipped by 6 bases and J by 5 bases; unmatched bases: 10. The CDR3 extends over 15 amino acids. Germline CDR1 LNHDA, CDR2 SQIVND (reference sequence).

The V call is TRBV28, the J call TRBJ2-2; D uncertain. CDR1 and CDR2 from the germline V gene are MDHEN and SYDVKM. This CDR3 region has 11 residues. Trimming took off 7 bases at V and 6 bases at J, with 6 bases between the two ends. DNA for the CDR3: TGTGCCAGCAAGTCGGCCGGGGAGCTGTTTTTT. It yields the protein CASKSAGELFF.

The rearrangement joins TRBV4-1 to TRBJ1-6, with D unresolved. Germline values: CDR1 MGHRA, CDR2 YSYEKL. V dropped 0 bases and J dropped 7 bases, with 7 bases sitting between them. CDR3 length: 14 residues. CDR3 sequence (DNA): TGCGCCAGCAGCCAAGATCTTAGAAATTCACCCCTCCACTTT. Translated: CASSQDLRNSPLHF.